These 31 T cell receptor beta chains were all obtained from the same sample, sequenced in a study of shared clonotypes between healthy human individuals. TCRdb's table, derived via immunoSEQ multiplex PCR, lists solely in-frame clones and lacks some. The sample lists roughly 1.5 million clones; 95% to 99% were seen once. Source material: naive CD4+ T cells sorted from blood. Subset: CD45RA+ positively selected. These receptors were taken from a man under 40 in good health.

The rearrangement links TRBV6-5 to TRBJ2-2, with D tentatively TRBD2 (5 bases). The CDR3 has 14 residues. Trimming pared 5 bases from V and 3 bases from J, leaving 10 bases between. Germline values: CDR1 MNHEY, CDR2 SVGAGI. CDR3 protein: CASSPRVYTGELFF. The CDR3 DNA is TGTGCCAGCAGTCCGAGGGTTTACACCGGGGAGCTGTTTTTT.

Here the CDR3 DNA reads TGCAGCGTTGAGGAAGCGCTAAGGGGGCAGTTCTTC. Translation gives CSVEEALRGQFF. V is TRBV29-1 and J is TRBJ2-1; TRBD1 is a possible D gene (5 bases). The CDR3 length is 12 residues. Germline CDR1 reads SQVTM; CDR2 reads ANQGSEA. With 3 bases removed from V and 12 bases from J, the gap between germline ends came to 15 bases.

The chain uses TRBV2 and TRBJ2-7, with D perhaps TRBD1 (5 bases). Trimming took 10 bases from V and 4 from J, leaving 20 bases between them. Germline values: CDR1 SNHLY, CDR2 FYNNEI. The CDR3 extends over 14 amino acids. The CDR3 sequence is CATVTVGRKYEQYF. CDR3 coding DNA: TGTGCCACCGTGACAGTGGGGCGCAAATACGAGCAGTACTTC. Filled out from reference TRBV2 and TRBJ2-7, the complete variable domain reads EPEVTQTPSHQVTQMGQEVILRCVPISNHLYFYWYRQILGQKVEFLVSFYNNEISEKSEIFDDQFSVERPDGSNFTLKIRSTKLEDSAMYFCATVTVGRKYEQYFGPGTRLTVT.

The CDR3 loop is CASTDSGSKNIQYF. CDR3 bases: TGTGCCAGCACCGACAGTGGGTCCAAAAACATTCAGTACTTC. The chain links TRBV6-5 to TRBJ2-4, with D possibly matching TRBD1 (5 bases). Looked up from germline, CDR1 is MNHEY and CDR2 is SVGAGI. The length of the CDR3 is 14 residues. Trimming removed 7 bases from V and 2 bases from J, with 12 bases in between.

The chain employs TRBV27 and TRBJ2-3; D is undetermined. V was shortened by 0 bases and J by 0 bases, with 13 bases between the two germline ends. Germline CDR1 is MNHEY and CDR2 is SMNVEV (reference sequence). This CDR3 comprises 17 residues. For the CDR3, the DNA is TGTGCCAGCAGTTTATCGGAGACTTGGTCTAGCACAGATACGCAGTATTTT. Translation: CASSLSETWSSTDTQYF.

This chain links TRBV29-1 with TRBJ1-4, with no clear D. Germline CDR1 SQVTM, CDR2 ANQGSEA. V lost 1 base to trimming and J lost 15 bases, with 9 bases between them. This CDR3 is built from 10 residues. CDR3 amino acids: CSVEAPPVFF. CDR3 in DNA: TGCAGCGTTGAAGCCCCGCCGGTGTTTTTT.

The chain joins TRBV5-6 to TRBJ2-5; perhaps TRBD2 as D (6 bases). The CDR3 covers 14 residues. V was trimmed by 4 bases and J by 1 base, leaving 11 bases between them. CDR1 and CDR2 from the germline V gene are SGHDT and YYEEEE. CDR3 amino acids: CASSRQGLQETQYF. The CDR3 nucleotides read TGTGCCAGCAGCCGGCAGGGACTCCAAGAGACCCAGTACTTC. Using reference TRBV5-6 and TRBJ2-5 for the parts outside the CDR3, the full variable domain is DAGVTQSPTHLIKTRGQQVTLRCSPKSGHDTVSWYQQALGQGPQFIFQYYEEEERQRGNFPDRFSGHQFPNYSSELNVNALLLGDSALYLCASSRQGLQETQYFGPGTRLLVL.

The chain has TRBV10-3 and TRBJ1-3; no reliable D call. V shed 10 bases and J shed 4 bases, with 8 bases lying between them. This CDR3 is built from 11 residues. Germline lookup yields CDR1 ENHRY and CDR2 SYGVKD. The CDR3 nucleotides are TGTGCCACCGCGCTGGGAAACACCATATATTTT. Translated, it gives CATALGNTIYF.

The V call is TRBV30, the J call TRBJ2-1; the match to TRBD2 covers 10 bases. The junction had 10 bases not matched to a gene; V was cut back by 0 bases and J by 5 bases. The germline V gene encodes CDR1 GTSNPN and CDR2 SVGIG (reference sequence). This CDR3 has 17 residues. The CDR3 loop is CAWSVERTSGIHNEQFF. For the CDR3, the DNA is TGTGCCTGGAGTGTTGAACGGACTAGCGGCATACACAATGAGCAGTTCTTC.

V and J are TRBV10-1 and TRBJ1-1; D remains ambiguous. The V gene lost 4 bases and the J gene lost 4 bases, with 10 bases spanning the gap. Germline loops: CDR1 WNHNN, CDR2 SYGVQD (reference sequence). This CDR3 has 13 amino acids. CDR3 amino acids: CASSAGVGTEAFF. The CDR3 DNA sequence: TGCGCCAGCAGTGCTGGGGTTGGCACTGAAGCTTTCTTT.

For this clone: The identical CDR3 is also encoded by other nucleotide sequences in the sample. The J gene is TRBJ2-7, the V gene TRBV2; 10 bases fit TRBD2. J was trimmed by 3 bases and V by 1 base; bases with no gene match: 3. CDR3 length equals 15 residues. Germline V gene lookup returns CDR1 SNHLY and CDR2 FYNNEI. CDR3 nucleotides: TGTGCCAGCAGTGAAGGGCTAGCGGGAGTCTACGAGCAGTACTTC. Encoded protein: CASSEGLAGVYEQYF.

The chain recombines TRBV5-1 with TRBJ2-5; 9 bases agree with TRBD2. CDR1 and CDR2 (germline): SGHRS, YFSETQ. V gave up 3 bases and J gave up 2 bases; unmatched junction bases: 5. This CDR3 region has 15 residues. CDR3 nucleotides: TGCGCCAGCAGCTGGTGGACTAGCGAACAAGAGACCCAGTACTTC. This codes for CASSWWTSEQETQYF.

This rearrangement joins TRBV28 to TRBJ1-5, with D unresolved. The CDR3 contains 15 residues. Germline loops: CDR1 MDHEN, CDR2 SYDVKM. The CDR3 nucleotides read TGTACAACCTCTCGGGCCCATCTACAATATCAGCCCCAGCATTTT. Translating it yields CTTSRAHLQYQPQHF.

In this sample, this clone turned up once. Other DNA sequences in the sample encode the same CDR3. The J gene is TRBJ2-7, the V gene TRBV5-1, with 7 positions matching TRBD1. V lost 0 bases to trimming and J lost 6 bases; unmatched junction nucleotides: 9. This CDR3 is built from 15 residues. Germline assignment: CDR1 SGHRS and CDR2 YFSETQ. CDR3 DNA sequence: TGCGCCAGCAGCTTGGTTTTGGCAGGGGGTAGCGAGCAGTACTTC. It yields the protein CASSLVLAGGSEQYF.

This clone occurred once. This chain links TRBV5-1 with TRBJ2-1; D is unresolved. Germline-derived CDR1 and CDR2 are SGHRS and YFSETQ. The CDR3 covers 15 residues. Trimming shortened V by 2 bases and J by 1 base, and 10 bases separated the two germline ends. Written as DNA, the CDR3 is TGCGCCAGCAGCTTCTCTGCAACTTCCTACAATGAGCAGTTCTTC. Translated, it gives CASSFSATSYNEQFF. Variable domain in full (rest from reference TRBV5-1 and TRBJ2-1): KAGVTQTPRYLIKTRGQQVTLSCSPISGHRSVSWYQQTPGQGLQFLFEYFSETQRNKGNFPGRFSGRQFSNSRSEMNVSTLELGDSALYLCASSFSATSYNEQFFGPGTRLTVL.

This rearrangement joins TRBV28 to TRBJ2-1; D is possibly TRBD1 (5 bases). The CDR3 consists of 11 residues. In germline, CDR1 is MDHEN, CDR2 SYDVKM. The ends were cut back, 8 bases at V and 12 bases at J, with 14 bases in the middle. The CDR3 region has the DNA TGTGCCAGCCGTGACAGTCTCGCGCAGTTCTTC. Translating it yields CASRDSLAQFF. Filled out from reference TRBV28 and TRBJ2-1, the complete variable domain reads DVKVTQSSRYLVKRTGEKVFLECVQDMDHENMFWYRQDPGLGLRLIYFSYDVKMKEKGDIPEGYSVSREKKERFSLILESASTNQTSMYLCASRDSLAQFFGPGTRLTVL.

This rearrangement joins TRBV28 to TRBJ2-7, with 10 bases aligning to TRBD2. Germline V CDR1 and CDR2: MDHEN, SYDVKM. The CDR3 spans 18 residues. The ends lost 4 bases at V and 3 bases at J; junction bases unmatched: 15. In DNA form, the CDR3 reads TGTGCCAGCAGTTCTCCCCACTTGCTAGCGGGAGTAGGCTACGAGCAGTACTTC. As protein: CASSSPHLLAGVGYEQYF. Full variable domain (rest looked up from reference TRBV28 and TRBJ2-7): DVKVTQSSRYLVKRTGEKVFLECVQDMDHENMFWYRQDPGLGLRLIYFSYDVKMKEKGDIPEGYSVSREKKERFSLILESASTNQTSMYLCASSSPHLLAGVGYEQYFGPGTRLTVT.

The CDR3 here is CASSTLRGSKNIQYF. CDR3 nucleotides: TGTGCCAGCAGTACCCTGAGGGGGTCCAAAAACATTCAGTACTTC. The chain employs TRBV6-6 and TRBJ2-4, with a weak D call TRBD1 (6 bases). Looked up from germline, CDR1 is MNHNY and CDR2 is SVGAGI (reference sequence). Trimming removed 5 bases at V and 2 bases at J, with 13 bases between. The CDR3 covers 15 residues.

The chain joins TRBV7-3 to TRBJ1-1; no clear D. The V gene lost 5 bases and the J gene lost 0 bases, with 13 bases spanning the gap. The CDR3 loop spans 15 amino acids. Per germline, CDR1 SGHTA and CDR2 FQGTGA. Written as DNA, the CDR3 is TGTGCCAGCAGCCCCGCAAGAAGGGTGAACACTGAAGCTTTCTTT. Protein sequence: CASSPARRVNTEAFF.

On this clone: This sample also contains other DNA sequences that code for the same CDR3. The chain carries TRBV27 and TRBJ2-1; D unresolved. The CDR3 spans 13 residues. CDR1 and CDR2 (germline): MNHEY, SMNVEV (reference sequence). Trimming took 5 bases from V and 9 from J, leaving 14 bases between them. The CDR3 spells CASSPLGGGEQFF. The CDR3 DNA reads TGTGCCAGCAGTCCCCTGGGTGGCGGTGAGCAGTTCTTC.

The chain carries TRBV14 and TRBJ1-2; D gene unclear. With 1 base removed from V and 1 base from J, the gap between germline ends came to 7 bases. Germline V gene data show CDR1 as SGHDN and CDR2 as FVKESK. This CDR3 is 14 amino acids long. The DNA of the CDR3 is TGTGCCAGCAGCCAAGTAGGAGTTAACTATGGCTACACCTTC. Its translation: CASSQVGVNYGYTF.

V is TRBV11-2 and J is TRBJ1-4; D unresolved. Trimming cost V 4 bases and J 8 bases, with 11 bases left between them. This CDR3 comprises 13 residues. The germline V gene encodes CDR1 SGHAT and CDR2 FQNNGV. The CDR3 coding sequence is TGTGCCAGCAGCTGGGGTGGTGGCGAAAAACTGTTTTTT. It specifies CASSWGGGEKLFF. The whole variable domain, filled in from reference TRBV11-2 and TRBJ1-4, reads EAGVAQSPRYKIIEKRQSVAFWCNPISGHATLYWYQQILGQGPKLLIQFQNNGVVDDSQLPKDRFSAERLKGVDSTLKIQPAKLEDSAVYLCASSWGGGEKLFFGSGTQLSVL.

This chain uses TRBV20-1 with TRBJ2-7; possible D gene TRBD1, 5 bases. CDR1 and CDR2 from the germline V gene are DFQATT and SNEGSKA (reference sequence). The length of the CDR3 is 9 residues. The germline V and J ends were trimmed by 5 bases and 9 bases, with 8 bases remaining between them. CDR3 sequence: CSAQGLQYF. Written as DNA, the CDR3 is TGCAGTGCTCAGGGATTGCAGTACTTC.

This chain joins TRBV9 and TRBJ2-7; TRBD2 matches at 8 bases. The V segment lost 0 bases and the J segment 3 bases; nucleotides outside the gene matches: 14. The CDR3 runs 18 residues. Germline CDR1 SGDLS, CDR2 YYNGEE. CDR3 bases: TGTGCCAGCAGCGTAGGGCTAGGAACTAGCGGAAATCTCTACGAGCAGTACTTC. Residues: CASSVGLGTSGNLYEQYF.

In the case of this clone: This sample also contains other DNA sequences that code for the same CDR3. V and J are TRBV5-1 and TRBJ2-1; D gene unclear. This CDR3 has 13 residues. Trimming left V 1 base short and J 7 bases short, with 9 bases between. Germline CDR1 is SGHRS and CDR2 is YFSETQ. The CDR3 protein is CASSLSGSNEQFF. The CDR3 region has the DNA TGCGCCAGCAGCTTGTCGGGCTCTAATGAGCAGTTCTTC. The variable domain in full, completed from reference TRBV5-1 and TRBJ2-1, reads KAGVTQTPRYLIKTRGQQVTLSCSPISGHRSVSWYQQTPGQGLQFLFEYFSETQRNKGNFPGRFSGRQFSNSRSEMNVSTLELGDSALYLCASSLSGSNEQFFGPGTRLTVL.

V usage is TRBV5-4 and J usage is TRBJ2-5; D may match TRBD1 or TRBD2 (5 bases each). The germline V gene has CDR1 SGHNT and CDR2 YYREEE (reference sequence). Trimming cost V 0 bases and J 7 bases, with 16 bases left between them. The CDR3 totals 15 residues. As DNA, the CDR3 is TGTGCCAGCAGCTTGGTTTCACAGGACTTGGGGACCCAGTACTTC. Its translation: CASSLVSQDLGTQYF.

The chain employs TRBV7-9 and TRBJ1-1; perhaps TRBD1 as D (6 bases). CDR3 length equals 15 residues. V lost 5 bases, J lost 0 bases, and 13 bases lay in between. Germline-derived CDR1 and CDR2 are SEHNR and FQNEAQ (reference sequence). The DNA of the CDR3 is TGTGCCAGCAGCCCAACAGGGAGCATGAACACTGAAGCTTTCTTT. The encoded protein is CASSPTGSMNTEAFF. The full variable domain, with the rest looked up from reference TRBV7-9 and TRBJ1-1, is DTGVSQNPRHKITKRGQNVTFRCDPISEHNRLYWYRQTLGQGPEFLTYFQNEAQLEKSRLLSDRFSAERPKGSFSTLEIQRTEQGDSAMYLCASSPTGSMNTEAFFGQGTRLTVV.

The chain recombines TRBV7-9 with TRBJ2-2; D uncertain. The CDR3 is 14 residues long. Germline CDR1 reads SEHNR; CDR2 reads FQNEAQ (reference sequence). V lost 5 bases to trimming and J lost 1 base, with 8 bases between them. CDR3 nucleotides: TGTGCCAGCAGCCTAGGCATGAACACCGGGGAGCTGTTTTTT. Its protein product is CASSLGMNTGELFF.

The rearrangement uses TRBV19 and TRBJ2-1; D remains ambiguous. The CDR3 is 16 residues long. The germline V gene has CDR1 LNHDA and CDR2 SQIVND (reference sequence). V was trimmed by 7 bases and J by 0 bases, leaving 16 bases between them. The CDR3 is CASKRRPQSSYNEQFF. The CDR3, as DNA: TGTGCCAGTAAGCGCCGTCCCCAGAGCTCCTACAATGAGCAGTTCTTC.

This rearrangement joins TRBV5-1 to TRBJ2-5; D may be TRBD1 (5 bases). This CDR3 has 16 residues. The germline V gene has CDR1 SGHRS and CDR2 YFSETQ. V was shortened by 4 bases and J by 3 bases, with 19 bases between the two germline ends. The CDR3 sequence is CASSRNTWGGKETQYF. CDR3 DNA: TGCGCCAGCAGCAGAAATACATGGGGCGGTAAAGAGACCCAGTACTTC.

V is TRBV5-5 and J is TRBJ1-5, with unresolved D. V dropped 0 bases and J dropped 2 bases, with 9 bases sitting between them. The CDR3 runs 15 residues. Germline CDR1 and CDR2: SGHKS and YYEKEE (reference sequence). CDR3 residues: CASSLEGLRNQPQHF. In nucleotides, the CDR3 is TGTGCCAGCAGCTTGGAAGGGTTGCGCAATCAGCCCCAGCATTTT.